This is a list of T cell receptor beta chains from one sample in a study of T cells after yellow fever vaccination. TCRdb analysed the 5' RACE reads with MiXCR anew, one entry per CDR3 protein. The sample includes a few hundred thousand distinct CDR3 sequences, about 3.5% of them seen just once. Source: PBMCs, taken 15 days after the yellow fever booster vaccination. These receptor sequences come from a young man who received the YFV17D yellow fever vaccine. Both conserved end residues are trimmed from each CDR3.

v_gene: TRBV7-3
CDR3aa: ASSLMGGRQETQY

v_gene: TRBV18
CDR3aa: ASSPPDGNYNEQF

v_gene: TRBV19
CDR3aa: ASSRTLSSYNEQF

v_gene: TRBV7-6
CDR3aa: ASTKGQGLRTNEKLF

v_gene: TRBV3-1
CDR3aa: ASSQEGGNEQF

v_gene: TRBV19
CDR3aa: ASALGLNSPLH

v_gene: TRBV6-5
CDR3aa: ASRISTGGYEQY

v_gene: TRBV28
CDR3aa: ASSSGRRGVTDTQY

v_gene: TRBV25-1
CDR3aa: ASMGGWGQPQH

v_gene: TRBV20-1
CDR3aa: SATDRDYSNQPQH

v_gene: TRBV20-1
CDR3aa: SGRQANQPQH

v_gene: TRBV5-6
CDR3aa: ASSSRDRLLTTNEKLF

v_gene: TRBV20-1
CDR3aa: SARASMGRNEQF

v_gene: TRBV5-1
CDR3aa: ASSGGTTPGEQF

v_gene: TRBV6-2/TRBV6-3
CDR3aa: ASSFANTEAF

v_gene: TRBV5-4
CDR3aa: ASSWSTGYT

v_gene: TRBV13
CDR3aa: ASSLDSNEYEQY

v_gene: TRBV7-3
CDR3aa: ASSPGTPNTGELF

v_gene: TRBV7-9
CDR3aa: ASSPSGTNYVHNEQF

v_gene: TRBV5-1
CDR3aa: ASSSSGYVNEKLF

v_gene: TRBV7-9
CDR3aa: ASSLGGQGRRAF

v_gene: TRBV27
CDR3aa: ASSIQGFRQPQH

v_gene: TRBV7-2
CDR3aa: ASSLDGTEY

v_gene: TRBV29-1
CDR3aa: SVRVGTVLSSYEQY

v_gene: TRBV5-1
CDR3aa: ASSPQRGGYNEQF

v_gene: TRBV6-6
CDR3aa: ASSYSIREDSPLH

v_gene: TRBV12-3/TRBV12-4
CDR3aa: ASSWTELNYGYT

v_gene: TRBV19
CDR3aa: ASSQRLSVNQPQH

v_gene: TRBV5-1
CDR3aa: ASSLDSRTSGIRTNEQF